This T cell receptor beta chain was recovered during a study of post-analysis software for immune sequencing data. Study-level points and caveats: Among roughly five TRBV segments more frequent in patients than controls were TRBV5-6, TRBV5-1 and TRBV20-1.

The CDR3 sequence is 13 residues long. In germline, CDR1 is MNHNS, CDR2 SASEGT. Sequencing libraries made from TCR beta cDNA carried unique molecular identifiers. In TCRdb, the PCR reads were re-called with MiXCR into one record per CDR3 protein. The sample records about 540,000 distinct CDR3 sequences, 30% to 40% being singletons. Notes on this clonotype: The antigen is not known. One end of the junction is discordant with germline, which a read error may explain.

The genes are TRBV6-1 and TRBJ1-2; weak D call: TRBD1 (5 bases). The source is a girl under 18 with multiple sclerosis. Sequenced sample: blood. CDR3 region: CTSQPTANYGYTF. In DNA form, the CDR3 reads TGTACCAGTCAACCGACAGCTAACTATGGCTACACCTTC.